The sample holds a few counts of the clone carrying this TCR beta chain. Its specificity is not known. This entry is derived from a study of response to subunit inactivated influenza vaccine. Study results and caveats: It was the authors' suggestion that each seasonal influenza vaccination recruits few new T cells.

TCRdb used MiXCR to reprocess the RT-PCR reads, holding one entry per CDR3 protein. Among approximately 520,000 distinct CDR3 sequences listed, 25% were seen once. Germline V gene lookup returns CDR1 SQVTM and CDR2 ANQGSEA. The CDR3 has 13 residues. Trimming left V 4 bases short and J 4 bases short, with 11 bases between. The clonotype originates from a man aged 50-59 years who received an inactivated influenza vaccine. The V and J genes are TRBV29-1 and TRBJ2-1; D might be TRBD2 (6 bases). The starting material was CD4+ T cells sorted from PBMCs, obtained roughly 5 days after vaccination. CDR3 in DNA: TGCAGCGTTGCGGGACTGACGTACAATGAGCAGTTCTTC. Translating gives CSVAGLTYNEQFF.